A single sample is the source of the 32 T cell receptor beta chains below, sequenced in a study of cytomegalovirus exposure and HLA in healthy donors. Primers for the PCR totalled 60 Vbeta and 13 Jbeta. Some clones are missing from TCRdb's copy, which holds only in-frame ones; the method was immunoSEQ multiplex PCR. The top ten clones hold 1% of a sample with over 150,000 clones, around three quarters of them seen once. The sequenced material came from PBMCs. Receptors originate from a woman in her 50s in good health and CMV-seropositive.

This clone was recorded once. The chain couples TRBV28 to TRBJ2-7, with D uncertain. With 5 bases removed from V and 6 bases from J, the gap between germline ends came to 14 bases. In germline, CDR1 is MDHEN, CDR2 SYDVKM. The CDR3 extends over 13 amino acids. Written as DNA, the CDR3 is TGTGCCAGCAGTCTAGTTAACTCTCTCGAGCAGTACTTC. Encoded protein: CASSLVNSLEQYF.

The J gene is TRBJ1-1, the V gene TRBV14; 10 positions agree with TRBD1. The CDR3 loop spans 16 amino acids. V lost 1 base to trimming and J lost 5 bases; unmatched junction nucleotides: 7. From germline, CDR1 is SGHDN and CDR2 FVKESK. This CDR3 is CASSQGTGGWETEAFF. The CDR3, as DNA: TGTGCCAGCAGCCAAGGGACAGGGGGTTGGGAAACTGAAGCTTTCTTT.

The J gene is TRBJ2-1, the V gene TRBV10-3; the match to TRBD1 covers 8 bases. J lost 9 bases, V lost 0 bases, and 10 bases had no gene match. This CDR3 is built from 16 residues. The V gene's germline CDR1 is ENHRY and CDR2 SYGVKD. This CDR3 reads CAISESGQGAVGEQFF. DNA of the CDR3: TGTGCCATCAGTGAGTCAGGGCAGGGGGCTGTCGGTGAGCAGTTCTTC.

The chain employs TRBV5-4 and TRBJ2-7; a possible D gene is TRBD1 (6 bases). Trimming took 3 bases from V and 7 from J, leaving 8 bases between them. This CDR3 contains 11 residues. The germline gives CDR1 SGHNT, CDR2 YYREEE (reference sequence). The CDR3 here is CASSWGTEQYF. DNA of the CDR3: TGTGCCAGCAGCTGGGGGACAGAGCAGTACTTC.

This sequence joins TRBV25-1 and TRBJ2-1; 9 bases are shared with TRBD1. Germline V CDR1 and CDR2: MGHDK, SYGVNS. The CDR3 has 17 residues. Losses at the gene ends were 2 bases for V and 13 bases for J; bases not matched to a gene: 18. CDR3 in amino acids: CASSESPGQGNSGIQFF. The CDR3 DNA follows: TGTGCCAGCAGTGAAAGTCCGGGACAGGGAAATTCCGGTATACAGTTCTTC.

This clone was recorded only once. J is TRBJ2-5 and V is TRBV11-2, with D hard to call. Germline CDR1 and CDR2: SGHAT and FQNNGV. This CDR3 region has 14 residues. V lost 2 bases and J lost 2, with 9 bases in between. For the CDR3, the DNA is TGTGCCAGCAGCTTATTTCGCGGACAAGAGACCCAGTACTTC. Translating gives CASSLFRGQETQYF.

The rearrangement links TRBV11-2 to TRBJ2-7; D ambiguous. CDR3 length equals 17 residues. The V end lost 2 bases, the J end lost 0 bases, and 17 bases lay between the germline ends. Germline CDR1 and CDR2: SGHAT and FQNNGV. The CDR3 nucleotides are TGTGCCAGCAGCTTACGGTGGAGATATGATTACTCCTACGAGCAGTACTTC. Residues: CASSLRWRYDYSYEQYF. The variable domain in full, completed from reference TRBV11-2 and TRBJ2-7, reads EAGVAQSPRYKIIEKRQSVAFWCNPISGHATLYWYQQILGQGPKLLIQFQNNGVVDDSQLPKDRFSAERLKGVDSTLKIQPAKLEDSAVYLCASSLRWRYDYSYEQYFGPGTRLTVT.

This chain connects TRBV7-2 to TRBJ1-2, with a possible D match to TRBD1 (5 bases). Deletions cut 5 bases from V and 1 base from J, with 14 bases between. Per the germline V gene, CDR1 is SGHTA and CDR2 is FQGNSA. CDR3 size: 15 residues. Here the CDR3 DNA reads TGTGCCAGCAGCCCTGCAGGGACTTATAACTATGGCTACACCTTC. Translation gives CASSPAGTYNYGYTF.

The CDR3 loop reads CASSQASGYTF. CDR3 nucleotide sequence: TGTGCCAGCAGCCAAGCCAGTGGCTACACCTTC. V and J are TRBV14 and TRBJ1-2; D ambiguous. Germline CDR1 is SGHDN and CDR2 is FVKESK. The CDR3 has 11 amino acids. The ends were cut back, 1 base at V and 7 bases at J, with 4 bases in the middle.

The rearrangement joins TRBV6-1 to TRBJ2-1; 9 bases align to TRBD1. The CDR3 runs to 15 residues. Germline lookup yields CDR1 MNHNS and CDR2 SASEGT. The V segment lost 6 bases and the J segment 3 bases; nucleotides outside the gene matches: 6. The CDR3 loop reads CASRKDRGFYNEQFF. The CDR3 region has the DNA TGTGCCAGCAGGAAAGACAGGGGGTTCTACAATGAGCAGTTCTTC.

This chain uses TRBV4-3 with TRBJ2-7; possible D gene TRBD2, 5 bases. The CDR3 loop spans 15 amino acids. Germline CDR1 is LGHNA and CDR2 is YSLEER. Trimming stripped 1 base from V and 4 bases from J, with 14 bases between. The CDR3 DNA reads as TGCGCCAGCAGCCAAGGTTCAGGAGGAGGATACGAGCAGTACTTC. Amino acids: CASSQGSGGGYEQYF.

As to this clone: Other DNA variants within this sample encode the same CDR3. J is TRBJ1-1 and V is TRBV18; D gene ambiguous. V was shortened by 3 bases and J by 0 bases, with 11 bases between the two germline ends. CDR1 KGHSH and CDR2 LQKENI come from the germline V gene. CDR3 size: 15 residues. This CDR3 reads CASSPLELLNTEAFF. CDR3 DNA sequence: TGTGCCAGCTCACCCCTAGAGTTACTGAACACTGAAGCTTTCTTT.

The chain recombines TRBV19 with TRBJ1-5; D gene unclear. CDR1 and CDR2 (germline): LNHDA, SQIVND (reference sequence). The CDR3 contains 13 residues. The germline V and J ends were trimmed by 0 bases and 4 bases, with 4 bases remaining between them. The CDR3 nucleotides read TGTGCCAGTAGTATAGACGAGAATCAGCCCCAGCATTTT. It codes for CASSIDENQPQHF.

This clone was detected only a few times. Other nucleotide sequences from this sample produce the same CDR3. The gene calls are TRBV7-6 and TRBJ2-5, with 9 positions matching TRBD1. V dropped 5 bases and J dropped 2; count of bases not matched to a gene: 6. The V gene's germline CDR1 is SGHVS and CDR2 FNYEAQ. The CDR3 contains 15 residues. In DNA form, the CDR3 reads TGTGCCAGCAGCCCAGGGACAGGGTCACAAGAGACCCAGTACTTC. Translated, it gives CASSPGTGSQETQYF.

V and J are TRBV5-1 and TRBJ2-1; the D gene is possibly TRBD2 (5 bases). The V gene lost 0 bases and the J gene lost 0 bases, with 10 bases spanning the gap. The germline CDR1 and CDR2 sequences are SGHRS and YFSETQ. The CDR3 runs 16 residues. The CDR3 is CASSLEFSVSYNEQFF. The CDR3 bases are TGCGCCAGCAGCTTGGAATTTAGCGTCTCCTACAATGAGCAGTTCTTC.

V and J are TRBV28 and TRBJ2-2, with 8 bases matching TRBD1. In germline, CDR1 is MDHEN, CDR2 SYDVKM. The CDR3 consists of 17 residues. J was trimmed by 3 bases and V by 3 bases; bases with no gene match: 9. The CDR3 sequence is CASSLFQMTGDTGELFF. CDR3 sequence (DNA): TGTGCCAGCAGTTTGTTCCAAATGACAGGGGACACCGGGGAGCTGTTTTTT. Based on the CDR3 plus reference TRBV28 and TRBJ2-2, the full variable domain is DVKVTQSSRYLVKRTGEKVFLECVQDMDHENMFWYRQDPGLGLRLIYFSYDVKMKEKGDIPEGYSVSREKKERFSLILESASTNQTSMYLCASSLFQMTGDTGELFFGEGSRLTVL.

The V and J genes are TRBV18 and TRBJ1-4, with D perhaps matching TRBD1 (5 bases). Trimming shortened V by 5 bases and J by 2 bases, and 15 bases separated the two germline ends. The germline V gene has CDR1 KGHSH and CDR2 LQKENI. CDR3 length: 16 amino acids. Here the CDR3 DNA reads TGTGCCAGCTCATTAAGTGGGGGGACCACTAATGAAAAACTGTTTTTT. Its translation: CASSLSGGTTNEKLFF.

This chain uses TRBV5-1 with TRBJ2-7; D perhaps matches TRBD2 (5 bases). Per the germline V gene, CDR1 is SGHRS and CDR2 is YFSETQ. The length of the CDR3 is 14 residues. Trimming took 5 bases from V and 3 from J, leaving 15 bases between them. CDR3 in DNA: TGCGCCAGCAGTACGTCTCCGGGGATCTACGAGCAGTACTTC. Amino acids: CASSTSPGIYEQYF.

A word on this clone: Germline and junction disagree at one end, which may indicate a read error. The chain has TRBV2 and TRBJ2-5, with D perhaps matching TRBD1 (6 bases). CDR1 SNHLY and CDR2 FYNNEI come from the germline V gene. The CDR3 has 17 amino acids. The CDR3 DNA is TGTGCCAGCAGGGAAGATTTAGGGGCAGGGGTAGGGGAGACCCAGTACTTC. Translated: CASREDLGAGVGETQYF.

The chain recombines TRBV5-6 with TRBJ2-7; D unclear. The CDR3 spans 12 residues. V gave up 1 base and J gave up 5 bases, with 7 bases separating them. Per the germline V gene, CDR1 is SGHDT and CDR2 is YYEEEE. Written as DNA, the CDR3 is TGTGCCAGCAGCTTGTCCTTCCACGAGCAGTACTTC. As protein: CASSLSFHEQYF.

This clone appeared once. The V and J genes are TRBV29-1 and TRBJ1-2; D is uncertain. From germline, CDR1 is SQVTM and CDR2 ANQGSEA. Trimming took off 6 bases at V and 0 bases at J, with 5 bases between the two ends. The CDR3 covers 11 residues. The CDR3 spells CSVPANYGYTF. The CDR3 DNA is TGCAGCGTCCCAGCTAACTATGGCTACACCTTC.

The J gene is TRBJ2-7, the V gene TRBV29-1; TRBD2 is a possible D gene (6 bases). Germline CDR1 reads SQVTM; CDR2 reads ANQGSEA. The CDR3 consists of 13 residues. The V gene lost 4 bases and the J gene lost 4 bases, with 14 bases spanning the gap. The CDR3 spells CSVARDSPYEQYF. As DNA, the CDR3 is TGCAGCGTTGCGCGGGATTCCCCATACGAGCAGTACTTC.

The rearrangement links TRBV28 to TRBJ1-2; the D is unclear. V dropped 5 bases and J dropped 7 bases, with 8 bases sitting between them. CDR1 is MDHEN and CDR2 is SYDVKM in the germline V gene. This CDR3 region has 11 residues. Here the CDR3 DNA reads TGTGCCAGCAGTGAGAGGGTTGGCTACACCTTC. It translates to CASSERVGYTF.

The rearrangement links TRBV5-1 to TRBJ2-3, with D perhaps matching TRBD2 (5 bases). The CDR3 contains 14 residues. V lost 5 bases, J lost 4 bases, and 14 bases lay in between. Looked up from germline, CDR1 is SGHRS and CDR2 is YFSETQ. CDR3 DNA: TGCGCCAGCAGTGGGTGGGAGAGGGCAGATACGCAGTATTTT. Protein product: CASSGWERADTQYF.

The CDR3 loop is CASSPERQGRYQFF. CDR3 DNA: TGTGCCAGCAGCCCAGAAAGACAGGGCCGCTATCAGTTCTTC. This chain connects TRBV7-2 to TRBJ2-1; 7 nucleotides match TRBD1. CDR3 length: 14 residues. Trimming removed 5 bases from V and 13 bases from J; junction bases left unmatched: 14. CDR1 and CDR2 from the germline V gene are SGHTA and FQGNSA.

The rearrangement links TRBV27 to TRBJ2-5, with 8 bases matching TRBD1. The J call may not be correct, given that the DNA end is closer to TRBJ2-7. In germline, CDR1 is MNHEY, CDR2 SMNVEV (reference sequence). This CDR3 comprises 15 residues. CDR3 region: CASSFLGTGAYEQYF. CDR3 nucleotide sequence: TGTGCCAGCAGTTTTTTAGGGACAGGAGCCTACGAGCAGTACTTC.

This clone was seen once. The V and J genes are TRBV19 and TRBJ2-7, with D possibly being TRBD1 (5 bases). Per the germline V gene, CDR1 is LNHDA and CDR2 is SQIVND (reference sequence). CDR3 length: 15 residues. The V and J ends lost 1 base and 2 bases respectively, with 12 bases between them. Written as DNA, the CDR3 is TGTGCCAGTAGTATAGGGGGCGGCGGAGCCTACGAGCAGTACTTC. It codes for CASSIGGGGAYEQYF.

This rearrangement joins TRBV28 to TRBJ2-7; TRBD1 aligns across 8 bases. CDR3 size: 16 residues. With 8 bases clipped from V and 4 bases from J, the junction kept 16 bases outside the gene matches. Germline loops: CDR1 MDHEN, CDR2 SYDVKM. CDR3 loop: CASDETRQGRRYEQYF. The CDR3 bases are TGTGCCAGCGACGAAACCAGACAGGGGAGGAGGTACGAGCAGTACTTC.

The DNA for the CDR3 is TGTGCCAGCAGCCATGACAGGGCTCAGCCCCAGCATTTT. Its translation is CASSHDRAQPQHF. The chain is built from TRBV7-8 and TRBJ1-5; 7 positions agree with TRBD1. Germline CDR1 and CDR2: SGHVS and FQNEAQ. This CDR3 spans 13 amino acids. V lost 5 bases to trimming and J lost 6 bases; unmatched junction nucleotides: 4.

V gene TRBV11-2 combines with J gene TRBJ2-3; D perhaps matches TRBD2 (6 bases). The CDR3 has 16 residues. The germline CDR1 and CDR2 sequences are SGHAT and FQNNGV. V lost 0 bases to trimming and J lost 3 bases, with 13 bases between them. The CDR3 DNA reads TGTGCCAGCAGCTTAGAATTGGGTGGGGGGACAGATACGCAGTATTTT. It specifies CASSLELGGGTDTQYF.

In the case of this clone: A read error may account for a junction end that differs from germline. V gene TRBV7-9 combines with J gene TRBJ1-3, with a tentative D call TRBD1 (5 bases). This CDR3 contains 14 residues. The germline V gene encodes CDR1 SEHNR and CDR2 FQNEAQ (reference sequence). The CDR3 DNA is TGTTCCAGCAGCGGGACTGCGAAAGGAAACACCATATATTTT. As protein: CSSSGTAKGNTIYF.

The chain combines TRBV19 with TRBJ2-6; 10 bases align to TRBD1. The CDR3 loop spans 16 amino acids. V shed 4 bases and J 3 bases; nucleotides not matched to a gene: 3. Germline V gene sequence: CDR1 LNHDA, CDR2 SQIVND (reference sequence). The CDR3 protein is CASSKGQGYGANVLTF. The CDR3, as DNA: TGTGCCAGTAGTAAGGGACAGGGGTATGGGGCCAACGTCCTGACTTTC.